These 8 T cell receptor beta chains share one sample of origin, sequenced in a study of T and B cells in COVID-19 patients. BIOMED2 TRB-A/B primer pools were used in multiplex TRB PCR. Each CDR3 protein gets one entry after TCRdb re-called the multiplex PCR reads with MiXCR. The sample holds over 10,000 distinct CDR3 sequences, about 25% seen once. TRB was amplified from about 250-500 ng of blood genomic DNA. The sample consisted of blood. The receptors originated from a human donor who had recovered from COVID-19.

This clonotype has at least ten counts. Here the CDR3 DNA reads TGTGCCAGCACCTCTCAGGGCTACGAGCAGTACTTC. Translation: CASTSQGYEQYF. J is TRBJ2-7 and V is TRBV12-3 or TRBV12-4, with TRBD1 as a possible D gene (5 bases). The V end was cut by 7 bases, the J end by 3 bases, with 10 bases between. This CDR3 comprises 12 residues.

This clonotype is categorized as medium-sized. The V and J genes are TRBV6-2 or TRBV6-3 and TRBJ2-1; the match to TRBD2 covers 7 bases. Trimming removed 2 bases from V and 2 bases from J; junction bases left unmatched: 3. The CDR3 loop spans 15 amino acids. The germline V gene has CDR1 MNHEY and CDR2 SVGEGT. The CDR3, as DNA: TGTGCCAGCAGTTACGGGGGGGAGCCCTACAATGAGCAGTTCTTC. This sequence encodes CASSYGGEPYNEQFF.

This clonotype has more than one count but fewer than ten. The chain combines TRBV20-1 with TRBJ1-2, with D unresolved. Germline CDR1 DFQATT, CDR2 SNEGSKA (reference sequence). V was cut by 0 bases and J by 2 bases, with 10 bases left in between. The CDR3 is 14 residues long. CDR3 region: CSARDRGWNYGYTF. As DNA, the CDR3 is TGCAGTGCTAGAGATCGGGGTTGGAACTATGGCTACACCTTC.

A single count supports this clonotype. Relative to the germline gene, one junction end is altered; a read error may explain this. This chain uses TRBV4-2 with TRBJ2-1, with TRBD2 matching 15 bases. Germline V gene data show CDR1 as LGHNA and CDR2 as YNFKEQ. The CDR3 sequence is 16 residues long. The CDR3 here is CASSQGTSGRAENFNF. The CDR3 nucleotides are TGTGCCAGCAGCCAAGGGACTAGCGGGAGGGCCGAAAACTTCAACTTC.

The chain carries TRBV10-2 and TRBJ2-1, with 8 bases matching TRBD2. Germline CDR1 is WSHSY and CDR2 is SAAADI. V shed 6 bases, J shed 0 bases, and the junction held 4 bases outside the gene matches. There are 15 residues in the CDR3. This CDR3 reads CASRERGCSYNEQFF. The DNA for the CDR3 is TGCGCCAGCAGGGAGCGGGGGTGCTCCTACAATGAGCAGTTCTTC.

J is TRBJ2-7 and V is TRBV6-4; 7 positions match TRBD1. The CDR3 is made up of 14 amino acids. The V and J ends lost 8 bases and 8 bases, in that order; junction bases with no gene match: 15. Germline lookup yields CDR1 MRHNA and CDR2 SNTAGT. This CDR3 reads CASPPGTANFQQYF. CDR3 DNA: TGTGCCAGCCCCCCCGGGACAGCAAACTTTCAGCAGTACTTC.

The chain joins TRBV19 to TRBJ2-7; 9 nucleotides align to TRBD1. Trimming cost V 3 bases and J 7 bases; bases outside gene matches: 19. Germline values: CDR1 LNHDA, CDR2 SQIVND (reference sequence). The CDR3 is 18 residues long. This CDR3 is CASSIDRDRDPLLGEQYF. DNA of the CDR3: TGTGCCAGTAGTATCGACAGGGACAGGGATCCTCTTCTTGGGGAGCAGTACTTC.

V and J are TRBV4-1 and TRBJ2-5; tentatively, D is TRBD2 (7 bases). Trimming pared 0 bases from V and 3 bases from J, leaving 17 bases between. Germline V gene sequence: CDR1 MGHRA, CDR2 YSYEKL. There are 17 residues in the CDR3. The CDR3 coding sequence is TGCGCCAGCAGCCAAGATGCTGCTAAAGGGGGGGAAGAGACCCAGTACTTC. It specifies CASSQDAAKGGEETQYF.